The T cell receptor (beta chain) under discussion was sequenced for a study of neoadjuvant nivolumab and ipilimumab in lung cancer. Overall study results and limits: TCR clonality did not significantly correlate with pathologic tumor regression. TCR richness and clonality were higher in tumors than adjacent uninvolved lung.

Repertoires were generated with immunoSEQ multiplex PCR, while TCRdb's copy carries only in-frame clones and drops some. The sample lists 39,000 or so clones, 85% to 90% seen once, with about 3.3% in the top ten. CDR3 size: 15 residues. V lost 3 bases and J lost 2; bases outside the gene matches: 7. Germline CDR1 reads LGHNA; CDR2 reads YSLEER. On this clone: The antigen remains undetermined.

This receptor was obtained from an adult with non-small cell lung cancer. The specimen was peripheral blood, collected before neoadjuvant nivolumab, alone or with ipilimumab. The chain is built from TRBV4-3 and TRBJ2-7; 7 positions match TRBD1. Here the CDR3 reads CASSQDRFAAYEQYF. In DNA form, the CDR3 reads TGCGCCAGCAGCCAGGACAGGTTTGCGGCCTACGAGCAGTACTTC.